These T cell receptor beta chains were read from a single sample in a study of blood T cell repertoires in COVID-19. The data were produced by immunoSEQ multiplex PCR, yet TCRdb's version contains in-frame clones alone and is incomplete. The table shows 95,000 to 150,000 clones, with almost 90% occurring only once. Sequences were obtained from peripheral blood. These receptors came from a woman aged 55-70 years with COVID-19, enrolled during active disease. Each CDR3 is given with its conserved first and last residue.

j_call v_call cdr3_aa
TRBJ2-7 TRBV18 CASSPSQTLLERHEQYF
TRBJ2-2 TRBV20-1 CSASVGTAAGELFF
TRBJ1-2 TRBV19 CASRRNYGYTF
TRBJ1-3 TRBV6-6 CASLAIYDSGNTIYF
TRBJ1-5 TRBV30 CAWSPQGREPQHF
TRBJ2-1 TRBV12-5 CASARSSSYNEQFF
TRBJ2-2 TRBV5-1 CASTRGDRDHGELFF
TRBJ2-7 TRBV7-8 CASIGTSFHEQYF
TRBJ2-1 TRBV18 CASSPRQGVGNEQFF
TRBJ1-4 TRBV7-9 CASSPQSLSTNEKLFF
TRBJ2-7 TRBV7-8 CASSLSAARGREQYF
TRBJ1-2 TRBV15 CATSRRQGANYGYTF
TRBJ1-4 TRBV11-3 CASSLMGRTNEKLFF
TRBJ1-5 TRBV30 CAWSVTRRERSQPQHF
TRBJ1-5 TRBV15 CATSRGEGANNQPQHF
TRBJ2-7 TRBV15 CATSRDPPGEQYF
TRBJ2-1 TRBV18 CASSPPSNEQFF
TRBJ2-1 TRBV7-3 CASSSGQGPYNEQFF
TRBJ1-1 TRBV18 CASSMTGTNTEAFF
TRBJ1-6 TRBV27 CASSPRTVGGPLHF
TRBJ1-4 TRBV29-1 CSVEGGQGLQKLFF
TRBJ1-2 TRBV7-2 CASSSDRGLYYGYTF
TRBJ1-4 TRBV6-5 CASRGDRGEKLFF
TRBJ1-6 TRBV5-5 CASRITGLHSPLHF
TRBJ1-5 TRBV4-2 CASSQYTATSHQPQHF
TRBJ1-5 TRBV9 CASSVGTGINQPQHF
TRBJ2-1 TRBV20-1 CSASLAGDYNEQFF
TRBJ1-4 TRBV15 CATSRGQGLGKLFF